Below are 20 T cell receptor beta chains sequenced from a single sample in a study of patients and donors after allogeneic stem cell transplantation (dated by TCRdb to about 2020). Library preparation was by RT-PCR. The reads were generated on a NextSeq 550. The public reads were run again by TCRdb, first through fastp at Q25 and then through MiXCR, and only productive beta chains were kept. CDR3 protein sequences are deduplicated, and each keeps its most common genes and DNA. Recorded for this sample are roughly 180,000 distinct CDR3 sequences; roughly two fifths of them occurred a single time. The ten top clones hold around 35% of the sample. The sample consisted of blood, either unsorted or a sorted T cell fraction (not recorded which). All receptors come from a human donor who was either an allogeneic HSCT recipient or a stem cell or donor lymphocyte infusion donor (not recorded which). It is not recorded whose cells these are; they may come from a transplant donor.

The V and J genes are TRBV28 and TRBJ1-1; D possibly corresponds to TRBD1 (5 bases). The CDR3 length is 15 residues. V was shortened by 6 bases and J by 3 bases, with 17 bases between the two germline ends. Looked up from germline, CDR1 is MDHEN and CDR2 is SYDVKM. CDR3 amino acids: CASSPAGIRDTEAFF. In DNA, the CDR3 is TGTGCCAGCAGCCCGGCAGGGATTCGGGACACTGAAGCTTTCTTT.

This clonotype has more than one count but fewer than ten. The chain has TRBV13 and TRBJ2-2, with D possibly being TRBD1 or TRBD2 (5 bases each). V lost 4 bases to trimming and J lost 8 bases, with 23 bases between them. Germline lookup yields CDR1 PRHDT and CDR2 FYEKMQ (reference sequence). The CDR3 has 17 residues. The CDR3 DNA follows: TGTGCCAGCAGCTCAGGGAATACCGGGACCTACTTAGGGGAGCTGTTTTTT. Its protein is CASSSGNTGTYLGELFF.

The rearrangement links TRBV9 to TRBJ2-7, with a tentative D call TRBD2 (6 bases). V lost 4 bases and J lost 6, with 11 bases in between. Germline V gives CDR1 SGDLS, CDR2 YYNGEE. The CDR3 totals 12 residues. The CDR3 is CASSPVGGEQYF. In DNA form, the CDR3 reads TGTGCCAGCAGCCCCGTGGGGGGCGAGCAGTACTTC.

The chain recombines TRBV6-5 with TRBJ1-2, with TRBD1 as a possible D gene (6 bases). CDR3 length equals 14 residues. Deletions cut 4 bases from V and 4 bases from J, with 13 bases between. CDR1 and CDR2 (germline): MNHEY, SVGAGI. The CDR3 DNA reads TGTGCCAGCAGTTGGGGGCGCCCCGGCTATGGCTACACCTTC. Protein: CASSWGRPGYGYTF.

The chain recombines TRBV4-3 with TRBJ2-7, with unresolved D. V was clipped by 1 base and J by 5 bases, with 12 bases between them. The CDR3 runs 14 residues. Germline V gives CDR1 LGHNA, CDR2 YSLEER. CDR3 sequence reads: CASSQGFRWDEQYF. As DNA, the CDR3 is TGCGCCAGCAGCCAAGGGTTTAGGTGGGACGAGCAGTACTTC.

CDR3 sequence: CASTTGGGYTF. In DNA form, the CDR3 reads TGTGCCAGCACCACAGGGGGCGGCTACACCTTC. The genes are TRBV7-2 and TRBJ1-2; 9 bases align to TRBD1. In germline, CDR1 is SGHTA, CDR2 FQGNSA. V lost 7 bases and J lost 8; bases outside the gene matches: 2. The CDR3 totals 11 residues.

This chain uses TRBV20-1 with TRBJ1-1, with 7 bases that match TRBD1. The CDR3 runs 16 residues. V shed 2 bases and J 0 bases; nucleotides not matched to a gene: 9. The V gene's germline CDR1 is DFQATT and CDR2 SNEGSKA (reference sequence). CDR3 DNA: TGCAGTGCTAGACGTGGGGCAGGGGGGATGAACACTGAAGCTTTCTTT. It translates to CSARRGAGGMNTEAFF.

The chain joins TRBV6-6 to TRBJ2-3; 11 positions agree with TRBD2. J was trimmed by 6 bases and V by 5 bases; bases with no gene match: 10. The CDR3 runs to 16 residues. CDR1 is MNHNY and CDR2 is SVGAGI in the germline V gene (reference sequence). The CDR3 coding sequence is TGTGCCAGCAGTCCGTTTAGCGGGAGGGCCCGGGATACGCAGTATTTT. Its protein product is CASSPFSGRARDTQYF.

This chain links TRBV12-3 or TRBV12-4 with TRBJ1-4; a possible D gene is TRBD1 (5 bases). CDR3 length: 13 amino acids. The V and J ends lost 6 bases and 7 bases respectively, with 12 bases between them. Written as DNA, the CDR3 is TGTGCCAGCAGCCCGAGGGGAAGTGAAAAACTGTTTTTT. This codes for CASSPRGSEKLFF.

To note about this clonotype: One junction end does not reproduce the germline sequence, and a read error may be involved. In DNA form, the CDR3 reads TGTGCCAGCAGCGTTTCGGGGGAAAAACTGTTTTTC. It specifies CASSVSGEKLFF. The chain carries TRBV6-5 and TRBJ1-4; D may be TRBD1 (5 bases). The CDR3 covers 12 residues. Germline CDR1 and CDR2: MNHEY and SVGAGI.

In this sample, this clonotype turned up a few times. V is TRBV7-2 and J is TRBJ1-1, with D perhaps matching TRBD1 (5 bases). Trimming pared 3 bases from V and 8 bases from J, leaving 10 bases between. The CDR3 runs 12 residues. CDR1 and CDR2 from the germline V gene are SGHTA and FQGNSA. CDR3 nucleotides: TGTGCCAGCAGCTTTTCGGGGCAAGAAGCTTTCTTT. This encodes CASSFSGQEAFF.

The CDR3 spells CASSSQENEAFF. The CDR3 DNA sequence: TGTGCCAGCAGCTCACAAGAAAACGAGGCTTTCTTT. The gene calls are TRBV7-6 and TRBJ1-1; D gene unclear. This CDR3 is built from 12 residues. V was pared by 4 bases and J by 11 bases, with 14 bases between. Germline lookup yields CDR1 SGHVS and CDR2 FNYEAQ.

CDR3 region: CASRDTRTGNTIYF. In DNA, the CDR3 is TGTGCCAGCAGAGACACTAGGACTGGAAACACCATATATTTT. The V gene is TRBV6-5, the J gene TRBJ1-3; D unresolved. CDR3 size: 14 residues. Germline V gene data show CDR1 as MNHEY and CDR2 as SVGAGI. The V gene lost 6 bases and the J gene lost 2 bases, with 11 bases spanning the gap.

The rearrangement links TRBV7-9 to TRBJ1-4; possible D gene TRBD1, 5 bases. The germline V and J ends were trimmed by 2 bases and 0 bases, with 16 bases remaining between them. This CDR3 spans 18 amino acids. The germline V gene has CDR1 SEHNR and CDR2 FQNEAQ (reference sequence). CDR3 loop: CASSLRGGDPATNEKLFF. The CDR3 region has the DNA TGTGCCAGCAGCTTACGAGGAGGGGACCCTGCAACTAATGAAAAACTGTTTTTT. The whole variable domain, filled in from reference TRBV7-9 and TRBJ1-4, reads DTGVSQNPRHKITKRGQNVTFRCDPISEHNRLYWYRQTLGQGPEFLTYFQNEAQLEKSRLLSDRFSAERPKGSFSTLEIQRTEQGDSAMYLCASSLRGGDPATNEKLFFGSGTQLSVL.

This clonotype appeared a few times. V gene TRBV7-2 combines with J gene TRBJ2-5, with D possibly being TRBD1 or TRBD2 (5 bases each). Per germline, CDR1 SGHTA and CDR2 FQGNSA. The V and J ends lost 7 bases and 1 base respectively, with 13 bases between them. The CDR3 has 14 residues. The CDR3 reads CASILVGVQETQYF. The CDR3 nucleotides are TGTGCCAGCATCCTAGTGGGGGTCCAAGAGACCCAGTACTTC.

This rearrangement joins TRBV5-6 to TRBJ2-1; D might be TRBD2 (5 bases). Germline CDR1 is SGHDT and CDR2 is YYEEEE. V was trimmed by 1 base and J by 2 bases, leaving 10 bases between them. The CDR3 consists of 15 residues. This chain's CDR3 is CASSLLLDPYNEQFF. For the CDR3, the DNA is TGTGCCAGCAGCTTGCTACTAGACCCCTACAATGAGCAGTTCTTC.

This clonotype was recorded a few times. The CDR3: CASSPRDRNEKLFF. In DNA form, the CDR3 reads TGTGCCAGCAGCCCACGGGACAGAAATGAAAAACTGTTTTTT. The chain has TRBV7-2 and TRBJ1-4, with 7 nucleotides matching TRBD1. CDR1 is SGHTA, CDR2 FQGNSA, per germline. CDR3 length equals 14 residues. The J segment lost 5 bases and the V segment lost 5 bases, leaving 5 bases of the junction unmatched.

The genes are TRBV6-2 or TRBV6-3 and TRBJ2-3; TRBD1 might be the D (6 bases). The CDR3 has 12 amino acids. The germline CDR1 and CDR2 sequences are MNHEY and SVGEGT. Trimming shortened V by 4 bases and J by 6 bases, and 8 bases separated the two germline ends. CDR3 residues: CASSSQGDTQYF. CDR3 coding DNA: TGTGCCAGCAGTTCTCAGGGGGATACGCAGTATTTT.

This rearrangement joins TRBV28 to TRBJ2-2; 10 bases align to TRBD1. CDR1 and CDR2 (germline): MDHEN, SYDVKM. The V segment lost 4 bases and the J segment 1 base; nucleotides outside the gene matches: 6. The CDR3 is 17 residues long. Here the CDR3 reads CASSSPGTGVNTGELFF. DNA for the CDR3: TGTGCCAGCAGTTCCCCGGGGACAGGGGTGAACACCGGGGAGCTGTTTTTT.

This chain uses TRBV7-9 with TRBJ1-4; TRBD1 agrees at 8 bases. This CDR3 has 17 amino acids. Losses at the gene ends were 4 bases for V and 5 bases for J; bases not matched to a gene: 12. Germline CDR1 is SEHNR and CDR2 is FQNEAQ (reference sequence). The CDR3 loop is CASSSWGRTGGNEKLFF. The CDR3, as DNA: TGTGCCAGCAGCTCATGGGGCCGTACAGGGGGAAATGAAAAACTGTTTTTT.